This TCR beta chain derives from a study of T-cell reconstitution after alpha-beta-depleted transplantation in children. Study results and limitations: Newly made T cells mostly supplied T-cell counts and diversity one year after transplant. Surviving recipient T cells and intrathymic progenitors accounted for some patients' high TCRbeta diversity at day 60. About two months after transplant, alpha-beta T cells reportedly came from several hundred expanded graft clones.

A library of TCRbeta sequences, prepared with unique molecular identifiers, was generated. One entry per CDR3 protein, called by TCRdb with MiXCR from the PCR reads. The sample lists tens of thousands of distinct CDR3 sequences, about 10% seen once, with approximately 27% in the top ten. This clonotype was found a few times. Antigen: not known. Germline V gene lookup returns CDR1 GTSNPN and CDR2 SVGIG (reference sequence). The CDR3 loop spans 13 amino acids. V lost 5 bases, J lost 1 base, and 6 bases lay in between. Sequencing was performed on PBMCs, mostly from graft donor cells, taken 60 days after TCRalphabeta/CD19-depleted stem cell transplant. This receptor was taken from a male patient aged 2 to 10 who had a stem cell transplant for chronic granulomatous disease, so the T cells may come from the graft donor. The chain carries TRBV30 and TRBJ2-6, with D hard to call. The CDR3 reads CAWGESGANVLTF. CDR3 nucleotide sequence: TGTGCCTGGGGGGAATCTGGGGCCAACGTCCTGACTTTC.